These 15 T cell receptor beta chains were all obtained from the same sample, sequenced in a study of T cells in women clearing cervical HPV infection. The method was immunoSEQ multiplex PCR; TCRdb's version includes in-frame clones alone and lacks a portion of them. The specimen's table records over 10,000 clones. Sequenced input: blood buffy coat. The receptors were gathered from a woman between 18 and 70 years old with a cervical HPV16 infection that either progressed to CIN3+ or cleared (not recorded which).

A remark on this clone: The CDR3 end is not reached by the read, which stops 3 residues before it; the germline J gene fills it in. The J gene is TRBJ2-7, the V gene TRBV6-1, with a possible D match to TRBD1 (6 bases). CDR1 and CDR2 (germline): MNHNS, SASEGT. CDR3 size: 13 residues. V dropped 2 bases and J dropped 4 bases, with 9 bases sitting between them. The CDR3 loop reads CASSEQGLYEQYF. CDR3 DNA, as far as it was read: TGTGCCAGCAGTGAACAGGGGCTGTACGAG.

A remark on this clone: The read is 3 residues too short to cover the CDR3 end, so that end is filled in from the germline J gene. J is TRBJ1-1 and V is TRBV20-1; D not certain. This CDR3 has 13 amino acids. With 3 bases removed from V and 0 bases from J, the gap between germline ends came to 8 bases. CDR1 and CDR2 (germline): DFQATT, SNEGSKA (reference sequence). The CDR3 DNA, read in part, is TGCAGTGCTAGTAATCCTTTGAACACTGAA. It codes for CSASNPLNTE. The entire CDR3 is CSASNPLNTEAFF.

Details on this clone: Read data end 3 residues before the CDR3 end; the end is taken from the germline J gene. This chain uses TRBV20-1 with TRBJ1-4; perhaps TRBD1 as D (6 bases). Germline CDR1 and CDR2: DFQATT and SNEGSKA (reference sequence). V was shortened by 6 bases and J by 7 bases, with 15 bases between the two germline ends. The CDR3 length is 13 residues. The CDR3 DNA, read in part, is TGCAGTGCGGTCCGGGTGGGGGCTGAAAAA. Its translation is CSAVRVGAEK. The entire CDR3 protein reads CSAVRVGAEKLFF.

In regard to this clone: The CDR3 is cut off 3 residues early in the read; its end comes from the germline J gene. The J gene is TRBJ2-6, the V gene TRBV2; the D gene is possibly TRBD2 (5 bases). Trimming cost V 3 bases and J 1 base, with 7 bases left between them. The germline gives CDR1 SNHLY, CDR2 FYNNEI. This CDR3 contains 15 residues. Incomplete CDR3 DNA: TGTGCCAGCAGTGAGCGGAGGTCTGGGGCCAACGTC. Translating it yields CASSERRSGANV. The CDR3 reads in full as CASSERRSGANVLTF.

As regards this clone: The read ends 3 residues early relative to the CDR3; the germline J gene fills the gap. The chain employs TRBV29-1 and TRBJ2-3, with a tentative D call TRBD2 (6 bases). Germline CDR1 SQVTM, CDR2 ANQGSEA. The CDR3 sequence is 14 residues long. The V and J ends lost 7 bases and 1 base respectively, with 15 bases between them. CDR3 loop: CSGASGLGTDTQYF. The covered CDR3 bases are TGCAGCGGCGCCAGCGGGCTGGGCACAGATACG.

With respect to this clone: The sequence runs out 3 residues before the end of the CDR3; the remainder is reconstructed from the germline J gene. The rearrangement joins TRBV12-3 or TRBV12-4 to TRBJ2-2, with TRBD2 matching 13 bases. With 5 bases clipped from V and 6 bases from J, the junction kept 3 bases outside the gene matches. The CDR3 is 15 residues long. The sequenced part of the CDR3 DNA is TGTGCCAGCAGTCCGGGACTAGCGGGGTCCGGGGAG. It encodes CASSPGLAGSGE. The complete CDR3 sequence is CASSPGLAGSGELFF.

A remark on this clone: The read terminates 3 residues before the CDR3 end, so the remaining end is supplied by the germline J gene. The chain couples TRBV10-2 to TRBJ1-1; 7 nucleotides agree with TRBD1. The germline V gene has CDR1 WSHSY and CDR2 SAAADI. After removal of 5 bases from V and 1 base from J, the junction contained 4 bases not matched to a gene. The CDR3 totals 14 residues. CDR3 sequence reads: CASSMTGPNTEAFF. The covered CDR3 bases are TGCGCCAGCAGTATGACAGGGCCGAACACTGAA.

A remark on this clone: The CDR3 is cut off 3 residues early in the read; its end comes from the germline J gene. This sequence joins TRBV19 and TRBJ2-2; TRBD2 matches 7 bases. Trimming at V came to 5 bases and at J to 0 bases, leaving 3 bases not matched to a gene. Per germline, CDR1 LNHDA and CDR2 SQIVND (reference sequence). The CDR3 runs 15 residues. The CDR3 DNA, read in part, is TGTGCCAGTAGTCCAGCGGGGACGAACACCGGGGAG. Protein sequence: CASSPAGTNTGE. The whole CDR3 reads CASSPAGTNTGELFF.

Remarks on this clone: The CDR3 end lies 3 residues beyond the end of the read and is filled in from the germline J gene. This chain links TRBV19 with TRBJ1-2; D gene unclear. The CDR3 spans 13 residues. Germline lookup yields CDR1 LNHDA and CDR2 SQIVND (reference sequence). V lost 5 bases and J lost 5, with 12 bases in between. The CDR3 region is CASSADGVYGYTF. Incomplete CDR3 DNA: TGTGCCAGTAGTGCAGACGGGGTTTATGGC.

The covered CDR3 bases are TGTGCCTGGAAGGGGAGCTCCTATAATTCACCG. Translating it yields CAWKGSSYNSP. The whole CDR3 protein reads CAWKGSSYNSPLFF. The rearrangement joins TRBV30 to TRBJ2-2; D is possibly TRBD1 or TRBD2 (5 bases each). The sequenced fragment ends 3 residues before the CDR3 boundary, so the rest is inferred from the germline J gene. The CDR3 consists of 14 residues. Germline V gene data show CDR1 as GTSNPN and CDR2 as SVGIG (reference sequence).

A remark on this clone: Sequencing ends 3 residues short of the CDR3 end; the germline J gene provides the rest. The gene calls are TRBV9 and TRBJ1-3; no definite D call. Germline loops: CDR1 SGDLS, CDR2 YYNGEE. The V end lost 3 bases, the J end lost 0 bases, and 13 bases lay between the germline ends. CDR3 length: 16 residues. CDR3 loop: CASSETEGISGNTIYF. CDR3 DNA (partial): TGTGCCAGCAGCGAGACGGAGGGTATCTCTGGAAACACC.

About this clone itself: The read terminates 3 residues ahead of where the CDR3 ends, so the germline J gene completes it. The rearrangement uses TRBV5-6 and TRBJ1-5; D call uncertain. Germline-derived CDR1 and CDR2 are SGHDT and YYEEEE. The V and J ends lost 3 bases and 6 bases respectively, with 10 bases between them. The CDR3 contains 13 residues. CDR3 sequence reads: CASSSEGVQPQHF. The DNA read from the CDR3 is TGTGCCAGCAGCTCGGAGGGTGTTCAGCCC.

About this clone itself: The CDR3 end lies 3 residues beyond the end of the read and is filled in from the germline J gene. V and J are TRBV5-1 and TRBJ1-1; 7 nucleotides line up with TRBD1. The CDR3 length is 15 residues. V lost 0 bases and J lost 6; bases outside the gene matches: 8. Germline loops: CDR1 SGHRS, CDR2 YFSETQ. Here the CDR3 reads CASSLETGRGAEAFF. Incomplete CDR3 DNA: TGCGCCAGCAGCTTGGAGACAGGGAGAGGAGCTGAA.

With respect to this clone: Read coverage stops 3 residues before the CDR3 terminus; the germline J gene supplies the remainder. This chain connects TRBV7-9 to TRBJ1-1; TRBD1 matches at 7 bases. V gave up 2 bases and J gave up 4 bases; unmatched junction bases: 7. This CDR3 has 15 residues. The V gene's germline CDR1 is SEHNR and CDR2 FQNEAQ (reference sequence). Incomplete CDR3 DNA: TGTGCCAGCAGCTTACCCAGGGGGAGGATCACTGAA. It codes for CASSLPRGRITE. The entire CDR3 is CASSLPRGRITEAFF.

Points on this clone: The read terminates 3 residues before the CDR3 end, so the remaining end is supplied by the germline J gene. The rearrangement uses TRBV6-1 and TRBJ2-1, with 7 positions matching TRBD2. The germline V gene has CDR1 MNHNS and CDR2 SASEGT. V lost 1 base and J lost 9; bases outside the gene matches: 12. CDR3 length: 16 amino acids. The CDR3 region is CASSEGIGGGVGEQFF. The covered CDR3 bases are TGTGCCAGCAGTGAAGGAATTGGCGGGGGAGTGGGTGAG.